This T cell receptor (beta chain) comes out of a study of vaccination effects on CD4 cells after COVID-19. Whole-study context: Sampling occurred a median 72 days post second dose, range 14 to 241. Whole-study results and caveats: The study found that only 1 of 255 vaccine-induced clones from healthy vaccinees cross-reacted with common cold coronaviruses.

Using viral peptide pools, the ViraFEST assay grew out antigen-specific CD4+ T cells prior to sequencing. Upon completion of around ten days in culture, CD4+ T cells were isolated. Two doses of either BNT162b2 or mRNA-1273 were given to each participant. The vaccine recipients had no prior SARS-CoV-2 infection, with negative nucleocapsid antibodies. IL-2 at around 9.8 IU/ml and peptides at approximately 9.5 ug/ml were added to cultured PBMC, approximately 1.9 million per well. J lost 7 bases, V lost 7 bases, and 11 bases had no gene match. CDR1 MDHEN and CDR2 SYDVKM come from the germline V gene. The CDR3 has 15 amino acids. Libraries were prepared by immunoSEQ multiplex PCR; TCRdb keeps only in-frame clonotypes and omits some of them. The sample has about 12,000 clones; less than 75% are singletons. As concerns this clone: Antigen unknown.

The sample was CD4+ T cells from PBMCs cultured with SARS-CoV-2 spike peptides, taken after COVID-19 vaccination. The sequence came from a human donor who received a COVID-19 vaccine. The chain is built from TRBV28 and TRBJ1-4; 8 bases agree with TRBD1. The CDR3 here is CASKFQGARSEKLFF. CDR3 in DNA: TGTGCCAGCAAATTTCAGGGGGCGCGCAGTGAAAAACTGTTTTTT.